A single sample is the source of the 22 T cell receptor beta chains below, sequenced in a study of control samples from healthy donors and cancer patients. Using immunoSEQ multiplex PCR, the repertoire was profiled, and TCRdb retains in-frame clones only, with some absent. The sample includes tens of thousands of clones, roughly nine tenths seen only once; the top ten take 7.5% to 8%. Sequenced sample: blood. These receptors all come from a woman aged 55-75 years in good health.

Worth noting for this clone: The sample holds other DNA sequences that translate to the same CDR3. The rearrangement links TRBV20-1 to TRBJ1-2; 7 bases are a match to TRBD1. Per the germline V gene, CDR1 is DFQATT and CDR2 is SNEGSKA (reference sequence). The CDR3 length is 11 residues. J was trimmed by 9 bases and V by 6 bases; bases with no gene match: 7. CDR3: CSATGTASYTF. Written as DNA, the CDR3 is TGCAGTGCCACTGGGACAGCGAGCTACACCTTC.

This chain links TRBV24-1 with TRBJ1-5; the D gene is possibly TRBD1 (6 bases). This CDR3 region has 17 residues. The germline V and J ends were trimmed by 9 bases and 3 bases, with 23 bases remaining between them. The germline CDR1 and CDR2 sequences are KGHDR and SFDVKD. CDR3 protein: CATLSGDTYRVNQPQHF. The CDR3 coding sequence is TGTGCCACCCTATCCGGGGACACCTACAGAGTCAATCAGCCCCAGCATTTT.

The DNA of the CDR3 is TGTGCCAGCAGCCCCGGGACTAGCGGGAGGCAAAAGAGGTACGAGCAGTACTTC. This gives the protein CASSPGTSGRQKRYEQYF. The rearrangement uses TRBV5-6 and TRBJ2-7; 15 positions agree with TRBD2. CDR3 size: 18 residues. V lost 4 bases to trimming and J lost 4 bases; unmatched junction nucleotides: 12. Germline V gene data show CDR1 as SGHDT and CDR2 as YYEEEE. The whole variable domain, remainder taken from reference TRBV5-6 and TRBJ2-7, is DAGVTQSPTHLIKTRGQQVTLRCSPKSGHDTVSWYQQALGQGPQFIFQYYEEEERQRGNFPDRFSGHQFPNYSSELNVNALLLGDSALYLCASSPGTSGRQKRYEQYFGPGTRLTVT.

CDR3 region: CASSKSGNRGVAAGELFF. DNA for the CDR3: TGCGCCAGCAGCAAAAGCGGAAACCGGGGGGTCGCCGCCGGGGAGCTGTTTTTT. The chain joins TRBV5-1 to TRBJ2-2, with 7 bases matching TRBD2. The CDR3 has 18 residues. V shed 4 bases and J 6 bases; nucleotides not matched to a gene: 18. The germline CDR1 and CDR2 sequences are SGHRS and YFSETQ. Complete variable domain (other parts from reference TRBV5-1 and TRBJ2-2): KAGVTQTPRYLIKTRGQQVTLSCSPISGHRSVSWYQQTPGQGLQFLFEYFSETQRNKGNFPGRFSGRQFSNSRSEMNVSTLELGDSALYLCASSKSGNRGVAAGELFFGEGSRLTVL.

The rearrangement joins TRBV6-2 or TRBV6-3 to TRBJ2-6; D is ambiguous. Trimming took off 2 bases at V and 4 bases at J, with 9 bases between the two ends. Germline V gene data show CDR1 as MNHEY and CDR2 as SVGEGT. This CDR3 has 15 amino acids. Written as DNA, the CDR3 is TGTGCCAGCAGTTACAACGGGTACGGGGCCAACGTCCTGACTTTC. The encoded protein is CASSYNGYGANVLTF.

The chain couples TRBV21-1 to TRBJ1-4; the table's TRBD1 call for D was not verified on the DNA. TRBV21-1 is deemed a pseudogene. The CDR3 consists of 16 residues. The CDR3 DNA reads as TGTGCCAGCAGCGCAGGTGCCGGACGGGACAGGGAAAAACTGTTTTTT. Protein sequence: CASSAGAGRDREKLFF.

The chain links TRBV9 to TRBJ1-1, with D unresolved. Trimming shortened V by 2 bases and J by 9 bases, and 17 bases separated the two germline ends. The CDR3 length is 14 residues. The germline CDR1 and CDR2 sequences are SGDLS and YYNGEE. CDR3 DNA: TGTGCCAGCAGCGTCTTACCAGGAGATGCGCAAGCTTTCTTT. Protein product: CASSVLPGDAQAFF.

The chain carries TRBV29-1 and TRBJ1-5; maybe TRBD1 (5 bases). Germline V gene lookup returns CDR1 SQVTM and CDR2 ANQGSEA. The CDR3 length is 15 residues. The CDR3, as DNA: TGCTTCCGTTGGGTAGGGGTATTAAGCAATCAGCCCCAGCATTTT. It yields the protein CFRWVGVLSNQPQHF.

The rearrangement joins TRBV6-6 to TRBJ1-4; TRBD1 is a possible D gene (5 bases). The CDR3 covers 14 residues. V dropped 6 bases and J dropped 3 bases, with 11 bases sitting between them. Germline lookup yields CDR1 MNHNY and CDR2 SVGAGI (reference sequence). The CDR3 DNA follows: TGTGCCAGCAGCTCGGGACCGCCTAATGAAAAACTGTTTTTT. The encoded protein is CASSSGPPNEKLFF.

The chain joins TRBV19 to TRBJ1-5, with a possible D match to TRBD1 (5 bases). The CDR3 length is 16 residues. Trimming shortened V by 0 bases and J by 5 bases, and 14 bases separated the two germline ends. In germline, CDR1 is LNHDA, CDR2 SQIVND (reference sequence). For the CDR3, the DNA is TGTGCCAGTAGTATAGATGGCAGGGAGTTAGATCAGCCCCAGCATTTT. This codes for CASSIDGRELDQPQHF.

This clone was seen only once. Other DNA sequences in this sample translate to the same CDR3. This sequence joins TRBV7-3 and TRBJ1-1; no clear D gene. The V end lost 2 bases, the J end lost 0 bases, and 4 bases lay between the germline ends. This CDR3 is 13 amino acids long. Germline V gene lookup returns CDR1 SGHTA and CDR2 FQGTGA. CDR3 nucleotide sequence: TGTGCCAGCAGCTTACTTGTGAACACTGAAGCTTTCTTT. Translated, it gives CASSLLVNTEAFF.

V is TRBV25-1 and J is TRBJ2-5; 10 positions match TRBD1. Germline CDR1 reads MGHDK; CDR2 reads SYGVNS. J gave up 2 bases and V 3 bases, and 12 bases lay outside the gene matches. The CDR3 runs to 18 residues. Written as DNA, the CDR3 is TGTGCCAGCAGTGAGATGTCCGGGACAGGGGAAGTGCAAGAGACCCAGTACTTC. Translated, it gives CASSEMSGTGEVQETQYF.

V gene TRBV2 combines with J gene TRBJ2-5; no definite D call. The CDR3 runs 15 residues. V was pared by 8 bases and J by 5 bases, with 21 bases between. Per germline, CDR1 SNHLY and CDR2 FYNNEI. The CDR3 loop is CASAALGSLRETQYF. The CDR3 bases are TGTGCCAGCGCAGCTCTTGGGTCTCTTCGGGAGACCCAGTACTTC. The full variable domain, with the rest looked up from reference TRBV2 and TRBJ2-5, is EPEVTQTPSHQVTQMGQEVILRCVPISNHLYFYWYRQILGQKVEFLVSFYNNEISEKSEIFDDQFSVERPDGSNFTLKIRSTKLEDSAMYFCASAALGSLRETQYFGPGTRLLVL.

The chain links TRBV7-3 to TRBJ2-1, with D tentatively TRBD1 (7 bases). Per the germline V gene, CDR1 is SGHTA and CDR2 is FQGTGA. Trimming left V 2 bases short and J 8 bases short, with 16 bases between. The CDR3 consists of 15 residues. The CDR3 is CASSLGGQGGYEQFF. DNA of the CDR3: TGTGCCAGCAGCTTAGGCGGGCAGGGGGGCTATGAGCAGTTCTTC. Full variable domain (remainder filled in from reference TRBV7-3 and TRBJ2-1): GAGVSQTPSNKVTEKGKYVELRCDPISGHTALYWYRQSLGQGPEFLIYFQGTGAADDSGLPNDRFFAVRPEGSVSTLKIQRTERGDSAVYLCASSLGGQGGYEQFFGPGTRLTVL.

The rearrangement links TRBV28 to TRBJ2-1; D call uncertain. CDR1 and CDR2 from the germline V gene are MDHEN and SYDVKM. CDR3 length equals 13 residues. Trimming took 6 bases from V and 6 from J, leaving 12 bases between them. DNA of the CDR3: TGTGCCAGCAGGCCTAGTTTCGTCAATGAGCAGTTCTTC. This sequence encodes CASRPSFVNEQFF.

The V gene is TRBV11-3, the J gene TRBJ2-7; D might be TRBD1 or TRBD2, each matching 6 bases. Deletions cut 5 bases from V and 5 bases from J, with 19 bases between. From germline, CDR1 is SGHNT and CDR2 YENEEA. This CDR3 has 15 amino acids. CDR3 region: CASSGGGAGRDEQYF. The CDR3 bases are TGTGCCAGCAGCGGGGGCGGGGCGGGGAGAGACGAGCAGTACTTC.

The rearrangement joins TRBV7-2 to TRBJ2-2, with TRBD2 matching over 12 bases. V shed 1 base and J 9 bases; nucleotides not matched to a gene: 6. This CDR3 has 16 residues. Per germline, CDR1 SGHTA and CDR2 FQGNSA. The CDR3: CASSLVLAGGPWELFF. In nucleotides, the CDR3 is TGTGCCAGCAGCTTAGTCCTAGCGGGAGGGCCCTGGGAGCTGTTTTTT.

The V gene is TRBV2, the J gene TRBJ1-1; 7 bases agree with TRBD1. Trimming removed 7 bases from V and 0 bases from J; junction bases left unmatched: 8. Germline assignment: CDR1 SNHLY and CDR2 FYNNEI. The CDR3 consists of 15 residues. This chain's CDR3 is CASKGARQMNTEAFF. For the CDR3, the DNA is TGTGCCAGCAAGGGGGCTAGACAGATGAACACTGAAGCTTTCTTT.

The count of this clone is one. The chain uses TRBV12-5 and TRBJ2-1; 9 nucleotides match TRBD2. CDR1 and CDR2 (germline): LGHNT, FRNRAP. The V and J ends lost 6 bases and 8 bases, in that order; junction bases with no gene match: 11. This CDR3 spans 15 amino acids. The CDR3: CASGAGTSTMDEQFF. Written as DNA, the CDR3 is TGTGCTAGTGGGGCCGGGACTAGCACGATGGATGAGCAGTTCTTC.

The chain joins TRBV24-1 to TRBJ2-3; 7 positions match TRBD1. V lost 9 bases to trimming and J lost 2 bases; unmatched junction nucleotides: 13. Germline assignment: CDR1 KGHDR and CDR2 SFDVKD. The CDR3 is 16 amino acids. DNA of the CDR3: TGTGCCACCGGGGGACAGTGGGCTCGAACCACAGATACGCAGTATTTT. Translating gives CATGGQWARTTDTQYF.

This clone was counted a few times. This sequence joins TRBV3-1 (or the pseudogene TRBV3-2) and TRBJ1-2, with a weak D call TRBD1 (5 bases). Germline V gene sequence: CDR1 LGHDT, CDR2 YNNKEL (reference sequence). This CDR3 has 15 residues. Between the trimmed V and J ends, which lost 1 base and 7 bases, there was a span of 16 bases. Here the CDR3 DNA reads TGTGCCAGCAGCCAAGGATTCGTCTCTGGGGGTGGCTACACCTTC. Translating gives CASSQGFVSGGGYTF.

The V gene is TRBV4-2, the J gene TRBJ2-5; 9 positions agree with TRBD2. The CDR3 length is 18 residues. CDR1 is LGHNA and CDR2 is YNFKEQ in the germline V gene. After removal of 1 base from V and 2 bases from J, the junction contained 11 bases not matched to a gene. CDR3 residues: CASSQGAISGGGQETQYF. The CDR3 DNA sequence: TGTGCCAGCAGCCAAGGGGCTATTAGCGGGGGAGGGCAAGAGACCCAGTACTTC.